A selection of T cell receptor beta chains follows, all from one sample in a study of cytomegalovirus exposure and HLA in healthy donors. Produced via immunoSEQ multiplex PCR; TCRdb's table is partial and in-frame only. In the table there are approximately 85,000 clones, around three quarters of which are singletons. Sequenced input: PBMCs. The receptors were gathered from a man younger than 40 in good health and CMV-seronegative. Each CDR3 is given with its conserved first and last residue. Each record gives: V gene, J gene, D gene, clone size, CDR3 protein, CDR3 DNA. A D gene is named only where the DNA matches it firmly. For some rows the clone size is stated as once, few or many, or as a class when expanded; others skip it.

V gene: TRBV9; J gene: TRBJ1-6; D gene: TRBD1; clone size: NA; CDR3 protein: CASSAPGTGNSPLHF; CDR3 DNA: TGTGCCAGCAGCGCCCCCGGGACAGGGAATTCACCCCTCCACTTT
V gene: TRBV13; J gene: TRBJ1-1; D gene: NA; clone size: NA; CDR3 protein: CASSYSGSAGPEAFF; CDR3 DNA: TGTGCCAGCAGCTATTCTGGGTCGGCGGGCCCTGAAGCTTTCTTT
V gene: TRBV7-2; J gene: TRBJ1-4; D gene: NA; clone size: NA; CDR3 protein: CASSLSGPPNEKLFF; CDR3 DNA: TGTGCCAGCAGCTTATCAGGCCCGCCTAATGAAAAACTGTTTTTT
V gene: TRBV25-1; J gene: TRBJ2-3; D gene: TRBD2; clone size: NA; CDR3 protein: CASSVTGGITDTQYF; CDR3 DNA: TGTGCCAGCAGTGTTACGGGAGGGATCACAGATACGCAGTATTTT
V gene: TRBV28; J gene: TRBJ1-2; D gene: NA; clone size: NA; CDR3 protein: CASSLVTSYGYTF; CDR3 DNA: TGTGCCAGCAGTTTAGTGACTAGCTATGGCTACACCTTC
V gene: TRBV30; J gene: TRBJ1-1; D gene: TRBD1; clone size: NA; CDR3 protein: CAWPGTGGPSTEAFF; CDR3 DNA: TGTGCCTGGCCCGGGACAGGGGGCCCGAGCACTGAAGCTTTCTTT
V gene: TRBV5-4; J gene: TRBJ1-2; D gene: NA; clone size: NA; CDR3 protein: CASSQDGDYGYTF; CDR3 DNA: TGTGCCAGCAGCCAGGACGGGGACTATGGCTACACCTTC
V gene: TRBV5-5; J gene: TRBJ1-1; D gene: NA; clone size: NA; CDR3 protein: CASSLAVEGGGTEAFF; CDR3 DNA: TGTGCCAGCAGCTTGGCCGTAGAGGGTGGAGGCACTGAAGCTTTCTTT
V gene: TRBV4-1; J gene: TRBJ1-1; D gene: TRBD1; clone size: few; CDR3 protein: CASSAQALDRVKTEAFF; CDR3 DNA: TGCGCCAGCAGCGCACAGGCCCTTGACAGGGTGAAAACTGAAGCTTTCTTT
V gene: TRBV27; J gene: TRBJ2-7; D gene: NA; clone size: NA; CDR3 protein: CASSLPWQAMASF; CDR3 DNA: TGTGCCAGCAGTTTACCCTGGCAGGCGATGGCTTCCTTC
V gene: TRBV30; J gene: TRBJ2-5; D gene: NA; clone size: NA; CDR3 protein: CAWSSTVQETQYF; CDR3 DNA: TGTGCCTGGAGCAGCACAGTTCAAGAGACCCAGTACTTC
V gene: TRBV18; J gene: TRBJ2-1; D gene: NA; clone size: NA; CDR3 protein: CASSQDRSSYNEQFF; CDR3 DNA: TGTGCCAGCTCACAGGACAGAAGCTCCTACAATGAGCAGTTCTTC
V gene: TRBV25-1; J gene: TRBJ2-1; D gene: TRBD2; clone size: NA; CDR3 protein: CASSALAGHYNEQFF; CDR3 DNA: TGTGCCAGCAGTGCTCTAGCGGGGCACTACAATGAGCAGTTCTTC
V gene: TRBV2; J gene: TRBJ1-2; D gene: NA; clone size: NA; CDR3 protein: CASSGQVANYGYTF; CDR3 DNA: TGTGCCAGCAGTGGACAGGTAGCTAACTATGGCTACACCTTC
V gene: TRBV6-1; J gene: TRBJ2-7; D gene: NA; clone size: few; CDR3 protein: CASSPLGDRRSEQYF; CDR3 DNA: TGTGCCAGCAGCCCACTAGGCGACAGGCGATCGGAGCAGTACTTC
V gene: TRBV5-1; J gene: TRBJ2-1; D gene: NA; clone size: NA; CDR3 protein: CASSSDSRSSYNEQFF; CDR3 DNA: TGCGCCAGCAGCTCGGACTCCCGGAGCTCCTACAATGAGCAGTTCTTC
V gene: TRBV2; J gene: TRBJ1-6; D gene: NA; clone size: few; CDR3 protein: CASSDSRTFKFTLHF; CDR3 DNA: TGTGCCAGCAGCGACAGCCGTACTTTTAAATTCACCCTCCACTTT
V gene: TRBV5-1; J gene: TRBJ1-6; D gene: NA; clone size: few; CDR3 protein: CASSLDLEAPLHF; CDR3 DNA: TGCGCCAGCAGCTTGGACCTGGAGGCACCCCTCCACTTT
V gene: TRBV5-6; J gene: TRBJ2-5; D gene: TRBD2; clone size: once; CDR3 protein: CASSQGTRQETQYF; CDR3 DNA: TGTGCCAGCAGCCAAGGGACTAGACAAGAGACCCAGTACTTC
V gene: TRBV30; J gene: TRBJ2-3; D gene: TRBD2; clone size: NA; CDR3 protein: CAWSGLAGDTQYF; CDR3 DNA: TGTGCCTGGAGTGGACTAGCGGGAGATACGCAGTATTTT
V gene: TRBV5-1; J gene: TRBJ2-3; D gene: TRBD1; clone size: NA; CDR3 protein: CASSVRPGGGSADTQYF; CDR3 DNA: TGCGCCAGCAGCGTTCGTCCAGGGGGCGGATCTGCAGATACGCAGTATTTT
V gene: TRBV7-9; J gene: TRBJ2-7; D gene: NA; clone size: NA; CDR3 protein: CASSLPGAYEQYF; CDR3 DNA: TGTGCCAGCAGCTTACCAGGGGCCTACGAGCAGTACTTC
V gene: TRBV5-5; J gene: TRBJ1-3; D gene: TRBD1; clone size: few; CDR3 protein: CASSLPLGTGLLGSGNTIYF; CDR3 DNA: TGTGCCAGCAGCTTGCCTCTTGGGACAGGGTTATTGGGCTCTGGAAACACCATATATTTT
V gene: TRBV27; J gene: TRBJ1-2; D gene: TRBD1; clone size: NA; CDR3 protein: CASSKGGGYLGYTF; CDR3 DNA: TGTGCCAGCAGCAAAGGGGGCGGTTATCTCGGCTACACCTTC
V gene: TRBV15; J gene: TRBJ1-4; D gene: TRBD1; clone size: NA; CDR3 protein: CATTSAGGNEKLFF; CDR3 DNA: TGTGCCACAACTTCGGCAGGGGGAAATGAAAAACTGTTTTTT
V gene: TRBV28; J gene: TRBJ2-7; D gene: TRBD1; clone size: few; CDR3 protein: CASSPQGGQGLYEQYF; CDR3 DNA: TGTGCCAGCAGTCCCCAGGGGGGACAGGGGCTCTACGAGCAGTACTTC
V gene: TRBV6-1; J gene: TRBJ2-7; D gene: TRBD2; clone size: NA; CDR3 protein: CASSEEIAGRSYEQYF; CDR3 DNA: TGTGCCAGCAGTGAAGAGATAGCGGGAAGATCCTACGAGCAGTACTTC
V gene: TRBV6-4; J gene: TRBJ2-3; D gene: NA; clone size: NA; CDR3 protein: CASSDSTGTDTQYF; CDR3 DNA: TGTGCCAGCAGTGACTCGACAGGCACAGATACGCAGTATTTT
V gene: TRBV5-1; J gene: TRBJ2-7; D gene: TRBD2; clone size: NA; CDR3 protein: CASSLLAGGEYEQYF; CDR3 DNA: TGCGCCAGCAGCCTACTAGCGGGAGGGGAGTACGAGCAGTACTTC
V gene: TRBV19; J gene: TRBJ2-7; D gene: NA; clone size: few; CDR3 protein: CASSGGEPYEQYF; CDR3 DNA: TGTGCCAGTAGTGGAGGGGAACCCTACGAGCAGTACTTC
V gene: TRBV5-4; J gene: TRBJ2-7; D gene: TRBD1; clone size: once; CDR3 protein: CASMTGTGHEQYF; CDR3 DNA: TGTGCCAGCATGACCGGGACAGGACACGAGCAGTACTTC
V gene: TRBV21-1; J gene: TRBJ1-4; D gene: NA; clone size: NA; CDR3 protein: CASSKGPSGEKLFF; CDR3 DNA: TGTGCCAGCAGCAAAGGGCCTAGCGGTGAAAAACTGTTTTTT
V gene: TRBV30; J gene: TRBJ2-7; D gene: NA; clone size: NA; CDR3 protein: CAWSVGYSSYEQYF; CDR3 DNA: TGTGCCTGGAGTGTAGGCTACAGCTCCTACGAGCAGTACTTC
V gene: TRBV4-1; J gene: TRBJ2-6; D gene: NA; clone size: NA; CDR3 protein: CASSQDPGVGANVLTF; CDR3 DNA: TGCGCCAGCAGCCAAGATCCCGGGGTCGGGGCCAACGTCCTGACTTTC
V gene: TRBV5-1; J gene: TRBJ2-5; D gene: TRBD1; clone size: NA; CDR3 protein: CASSNQGQALGTQYF; CDR3 DNA: TGCGCCAGCAGCAACCAAGGACAGGCCCTGGGGACCCAGTACTTC
V gene: TRBV29-1; J gene: TRBJ1-1; D gene: NA; clone size: NA; CDR3 protein: CSCGARAAEAFF; CDR3 DNA: TGCAGCTGCGGAGCGAGGGCCGCTGAAGCTTTCTTT
V gene: TRBV7-9; J gene: TRBJ2-7; D gene: NA; clone size: NA; CDR3 protein: CASSPRTLGPGLQYF; CDR3 DNA: TGTGCCAGCAGCCCGCGGACTTTGGGCCCGGGTCTGCAGTACTTC
V gene: TRBV6-1; J gene: TRBJ1-1; D gene: TRBD1; clone size: few; CDR3 protein: CASSRQGAAFF; CDR3 DNA: TGTGCCAGCAGTCGACAGGGGGCAGCTTTCTTT
V gene: TRBV30; J gene: TRBJ2-3; D gene: TRBD1; clone size: few; CDR3 protein: CAWSGNRGSTDTQYF; CDR3 DNA: TGTGCCTGGAGTGGTAACAGGGGGTCCACAGATACGCAGTATTTT
V gene: TRBV6-1; J gene: TRBJ1-1; D gene: TRBD1; clone size: NA; CDR3 protein: CASTNGQDEAFF; CDR3 DNA: TGTGCCAGCACTAATGGACAGGATGAAGCTTTCTTT
V gene: TRBV6-1; J gene: TRBJ2-6; D gene: NA; clone size: NA; CDR3 protein: CASSEANIGDSGANVLTF; CDR3 DNA: TGTGCCAGCAGTGAAGCGAATATAGGAGACTCTGGGGCCAACGTCCTGACTTTC
V gene: TRBV10-3; J gene: TRBJ1-2; D gene: NA; clone size: NA; CDR3 protein: CAISEGSRTNYGYTF; CDR3 DNA: TGTGCCATCAGTGAGGGGAGCAGAACTAACTATGGCTACACCTTC
V gene: TRBV9; J gene: TRBJ2-1; D gene: TRBD2; clone size: NA; CDR3 protein: CASRREYNEQFF; CDR3 DNA: TGTGCCAGTCGGCGGGAGTACAATGAGCAGTTCTTC
V gene: TRBV27; J gene: TRBJ1-2; D gene: NA; clone size: few; CDR3 protein: CASSFRSRGNGYTF; CDR3 DNA: TGTGCCAGCAGTTTCCGGTCCAGGGGAAATGGCTACACCTTC
V gene: TRBV18; J gene: TRBJ2-5; D gene: NA; clone size: NA; CDR3 protein: CASSPPGRDGTQYF; CDR3 DNA: TGTGCCAGCTCACCACCCGGGCGGGACGGGACCCAGTACTTC
V gene: TRBV7-8; J gene: TRBJ1-5; D gene: NA; clone size: NA; CDR3 protein: CASSLEGGGISNQPQHF; CDR3 DNA: TGTGCCAGCAGCTTAGAGGGGGGGGGTATCAGCAATCAGCCCCAGCATTTT
V gene: TRBV5-1; J gene: TRBJ2-3; D gene: NA; clone size: NA; CDR3 protein: CASSFSLGADTQYF; CDR3 DNA: TGCGCCAGCAGCTTTTCCTTGGGCGCAGATACGCAGTATTTT
V gene: TRBV7-2; J gene: TRBJ2-1; D gene: TRBD1; clone size: NA; CDR3 protein: CASSLKDRGLPYNEQFF; CDR3 DNA: TGTGCCAGCAGCTTGAAGGACAGGGGGCTTCCCTACAATGAGCAGTTCTTC
V gene: TRBV4-2; J gene: TRBJ2-1; D gene: TRBD2; clone size: NA; CDR3 protein: CASSQEGTGGSSYNEQFF; CDR3 DNA: TGTGCCAGCAGCCAAGAGGGGACGGGGGGGAGCTCCTACAATGAGCAGTTCTTC
V gene: TRBV19; J gene: TRBJ1-1; D gene: NA; clone size: NA; CDR3 protein: CASSTPGSMNTEAFF; CDR3 DNA: TGTGCCAGTAGTACTCCAGGTTCCATGAACACTGAAGCTTTCTTT
V gene: TRBV5-1; J gene: TRBJ2-5; D gene: TRBD2; clone size: NA; CDR3 protein: CASSLAGLGVQETQYF; CDR3 DNA: TGCGCCAGCAGCTTGGCTGGACTAGGGGTACAAGAGACCCAGTACTTC